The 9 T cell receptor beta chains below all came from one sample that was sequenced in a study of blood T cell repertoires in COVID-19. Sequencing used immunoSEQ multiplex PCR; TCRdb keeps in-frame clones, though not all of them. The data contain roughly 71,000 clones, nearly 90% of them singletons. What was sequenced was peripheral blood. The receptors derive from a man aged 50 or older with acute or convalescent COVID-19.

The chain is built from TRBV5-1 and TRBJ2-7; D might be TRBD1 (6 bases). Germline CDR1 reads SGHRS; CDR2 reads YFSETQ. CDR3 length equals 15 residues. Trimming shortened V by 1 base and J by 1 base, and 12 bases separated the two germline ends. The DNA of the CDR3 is TGCGCCAGCAGCTTGTCCACAGGGATGTCCTACGAGCAGTACTTC. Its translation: CASSLSTGMSYEQYF.

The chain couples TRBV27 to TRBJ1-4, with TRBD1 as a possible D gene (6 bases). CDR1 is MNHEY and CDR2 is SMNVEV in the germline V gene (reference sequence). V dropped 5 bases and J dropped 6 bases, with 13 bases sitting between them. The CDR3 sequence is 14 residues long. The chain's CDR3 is CASSPRAGDEKLFF. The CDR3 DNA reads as TGTGCCAGCAGTCCACGAGCAGGGGATGAAAAACTGTTTTTT. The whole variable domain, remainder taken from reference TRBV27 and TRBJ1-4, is EAQVTQNPRYLITVTGKKLTVTCSQNMNHEYMSWYRQDPGLGLRQIYYSMNVEVTDKGDVPEGYKVSRKEKRNFPLILESPSPNQTSLYFCASSPRAGDEKLFFGSGTQLSVL.

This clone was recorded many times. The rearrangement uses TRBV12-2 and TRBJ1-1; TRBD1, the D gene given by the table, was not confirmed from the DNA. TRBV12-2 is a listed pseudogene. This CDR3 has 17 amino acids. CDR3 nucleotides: TGTGCAAGTCGCTTAGGCGGGACAGGGGGCTCTTACACTGAAGCTTTCTTT. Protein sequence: CASRLGGTGGSYTEAFF.

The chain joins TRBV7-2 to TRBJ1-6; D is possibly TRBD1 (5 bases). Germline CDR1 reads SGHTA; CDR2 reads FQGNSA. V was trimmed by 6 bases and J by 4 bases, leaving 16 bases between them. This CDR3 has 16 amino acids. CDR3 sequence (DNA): TGTGCCAGCAGTACAAGGGGCAGGATTTATAATTCACCCCTCCACTTT. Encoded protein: CASSTRGRIYNSPLHF.

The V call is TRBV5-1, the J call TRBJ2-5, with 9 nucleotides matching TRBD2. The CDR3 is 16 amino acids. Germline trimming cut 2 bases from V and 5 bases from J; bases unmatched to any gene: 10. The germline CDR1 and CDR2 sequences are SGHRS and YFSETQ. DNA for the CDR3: TGCGCCAGCAGCTTATTAGCGGGGGCCACCTCGGAGACCCAGTACTTC. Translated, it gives CASSLLAGATSETQYF. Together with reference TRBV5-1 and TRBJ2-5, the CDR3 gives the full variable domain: KAGVTQTPRYLIKTRGQQVTLSCSPISGHRSVSWYQQTPGQGLQFLFEYFSETQRNKGNFPGRFSGRQFSNSRSEMNVSTLELGDSALYLCASSLLAGATSETQYFGPGTRLLVL.

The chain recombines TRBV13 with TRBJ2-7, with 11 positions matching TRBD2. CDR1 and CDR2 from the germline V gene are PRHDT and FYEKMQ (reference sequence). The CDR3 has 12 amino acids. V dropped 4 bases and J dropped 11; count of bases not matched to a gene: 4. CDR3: CASSSLAGVKYF. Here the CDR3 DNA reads TGTGCCAGCAGCTCACTAGCGGGGGTTAAGTACTTC.

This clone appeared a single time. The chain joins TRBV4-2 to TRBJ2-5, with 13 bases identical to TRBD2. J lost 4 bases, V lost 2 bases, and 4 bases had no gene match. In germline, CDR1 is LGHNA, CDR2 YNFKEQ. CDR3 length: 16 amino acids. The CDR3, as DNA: TGTGCCAGCAGCCAATCCGGACTAGCGGGAGTAGAGACCCAGTACTTC. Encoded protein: CASSQSGLAGVETQYF.

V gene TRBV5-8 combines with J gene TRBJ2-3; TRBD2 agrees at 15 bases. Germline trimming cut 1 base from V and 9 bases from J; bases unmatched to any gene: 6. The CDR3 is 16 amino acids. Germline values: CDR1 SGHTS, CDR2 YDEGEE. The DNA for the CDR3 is TGTGCCAGCAGCTTGTTTGGACTAGCGGGGGGGCGGACGCAGTATTTT. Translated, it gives CASSLFGLAGGRTQYF.

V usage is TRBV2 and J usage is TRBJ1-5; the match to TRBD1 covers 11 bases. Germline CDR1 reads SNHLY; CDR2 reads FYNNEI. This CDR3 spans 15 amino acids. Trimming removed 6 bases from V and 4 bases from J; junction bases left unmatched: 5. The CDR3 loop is CASSFGQGANQPQHF. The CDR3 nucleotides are TGTGCCAGCAGCTTTGGACAGGGGGCGAATCAGCCCCAGCATTTT.